The 13 T cell receptor beta chains below all came from one sample that was sequenced in a study of T cell responses to AZD1222 COVID-19 vaccine. Method: immunoSEQ multiplex PCR; TCRdb's copy keeps in-frame clones and lacks some. The sample includes 100,000 to 130,000 clones, about nine tenths seen only once; the top ten take roughly 3%. Material: peripheral blood, obtained on day 0 of MenACWY control vaccination. The receptors were gathered from an adult in good health.

The V gene is TRBV12-5, the J gene TRBJ2-3; no reliable D call. In germline, CDR1 is LGHNT, CDR2 FRNRAP. The CDR3 is made up of 13 amino acids. Between the trimmed V and J ends, which lost 2 bases and 14 bases, there was a span of 17 bases. The chain's CDR3 is CASGLFGQPRWYF. CDR3 coding DNA: TGTGCTAGTGGTTTGTTCGGGCAGCCAAGGTGGTATTTT.

This clone was recorded only once. The chain joins TRBV7-9 to TRBJ1-1; 8 bases are a match to TRBD1. The J segment lost 5 bases and the V segment lost 5 bases, leaving 4 bases of the junction unmatched. Germline CDR1 SEHNR, CDR2 FQNEAQ (reference sequence). This CDR3 region has 13 residues. Here the CDR3 reads CASSLWTGTEAFF. CDR3 coding DNA: TGTGCCAGCAGCCTATGGACAGGGACTGAAGCTTTCTTT.

This chain joins TRBV6-5 and TRBJ1-2; D might be TRBD1 (6 bases). V shed 6 bases and J shed 4 bases, with 15 bases lying between them. The germline gives CDR1 MNHEY, CDR2 SVGAGI. This CDR3 spans 14 amino acids. In DNA form, the CDR3 reads TGTGCCAGCAGCCTACAAGGAGGGGGCTATGGCTACACCTTC. This sequence encodes CASSLQGGGYGYTF.

The chain is built from TRBV15 and TRBJ1-1; 9 bases match TRBD1. Germline V CDR1 and CDR2: LNHNV, YYDKDF (reference sequence). The CDR3 consists of 16 residues. Trimming at V came to 11 bases and at J to 4 bases, leaving 17 bases not matched to a gene. CDR3 in DNA: TGTGCCGTTAAAAGGGCGGGACAGGGATTAATCACTGAAGCTTTCTTT. This encodes CAVKRAGQGLITEAFF. The full variable domain, completed using reference TRBV15 and TRBJ1-1, is DAMVIQNPRYQVTQFGKPVTLSCSQTLNHNVMYWYQQKSSQAPKLLFHYYDKDFNNEADTPDNFQSRRPNTSFCFLDIRSPGLGDTAMYLCAVKRAGQGLITEAFFGQGTRLTVV.

This rearrangement joins TRBV5-1 to TRBJ1-6; D may be TRBD1 (6 bases). With 0 bases removed from V and 6 bases from J, the gap between germline ends came to 10 bases. The CDR3 covers 15 residues. Looked up from germline, CDR1 is SGHRS and CDR2 is YFSETQ. CDR3 bases: TGCGCCAGCAGCTTGGAGGGGGGAGGTAATTCACCCCTCCACTTT. This encodes CASSLEGGGNSPLHF.

Here the CDR3 DNA reads TGTGCCTGGAGTGGTGGGAATAATCAGCCCCAGCATTTT. Protein product: CAWSGGNNQPQHF. V is TRBV30 and J is TRBJ1-5; D not certain. V lost 1 base and J 4 bases, leaving 8 bases between the germline ends. The CDR3 consists of 13 residues. In germline, CDR1 is GTSNPN, CDR2 SVGIG (reference sequence).

On this clone itself: One junction end does not reproduce the germline sequence, and a read error may be involved. The same CDR3 is also encoded by other DNA sequences in this sample. The rearrangement joins TRBV24-1 to TRBJ2-2; 8 bases are a match to TRBD2. The V gene's germline CDR1 is KGHDR and CDR2 SFDVKD. This CDR3 contains 16 residues. The CDR3 DNA reads as TGCGCCACGTCAGGAGGGGGACTAGTGAACACCGGGGAGCTGTTTTTT. Residues: CATSGGGLVNTGELFF.

The V and J genes are TRBV28 and TRBJ2-7; 8 bases agree with TRBD2. Trimming at V came to 7 bases and at J to 4 bases, leaving 9 bases not matched to a gene. The CDR3 consists of 14 residues. Germline values: CDR1 MDHEN, CDR2 SYDVKM. The CDR3 DNA sequence: TGTGCCAGCACCGGGATAGCGGGGTCTTACGAGCAGTACTTC. Amino acid sequence: CASTGIAGSYEQYF. Full variable domain (missing parts from reference TRBV28 and TRBJ2-7): DVKVTQSSRYLVKRTGEKVFLECVQDMDHENMFWYRQDPGLGLRLIYFSYDVKMKEKGDIPEGYSVSREKKERFSLILESASTNQTSMYLCASTGIAGSYEQYFGPGTRLTVT.

The chain is built from TRBV30 and TRBJ1-6, with D perhaps TRBD1 (6 bases). Per the germline V gene, CDR1 is GTSNPN and CDR2 is SVGIG (reference sequence). This CDR3 is 15 amino acids long. The V end lost 3 bases, the J end lost 6 bases, and 15 bases lay between the germline ends. CDR3 amino acids: CAWSPPTGPNSPLHF. CDR3 in DNA: TGTGCCTGGAGCCCCCCCACAGGGCCTAATTCACCCCTCCACTTT.

V usage is TRBV6-4 and J usage is TRBJ2-1; 9 bases are shared with TRBD2. Trimming at V came to 3 bases and at J to 0 bases, leaving 0 bases not matched to a gene. The germline gives CDR1 MRHNA, CDR2 SNTAGT. The CDR3 is 15 amino acids. CDR3 loop: CASSERGGSYNEQFF. For the CDR3, the DNA is TGTGCCAGCAGTGAGCGGGGGGGCTCCTACAATGAGCAGTTCTTC.

The rearrangement uses TRBV3-1 (or the pseudogene TRBV3-2) and TRBJ1-2; D not certain. Trimming removed 2 bases at V and 8 bases at J, with 12 bases between. CDR3 length equals 13 residues. CDR1 is LGHDT, CDR2 YNNKEL, per germline (reference sequence). CDR3 nucleotides: TGTGCCAGCAGCCAATACAGCCCGGGGGGCTACACCTTC. Translation gives CASSQYSPGGYTF.

The rearrangement joins TRBV11-1 to TRBJ2-1; 7 nucleotides match TRBD2. Germline assignment: CDR1 SGHAT and CDR2 FQDESV (reference sequence). The CDR3 is 15 residues long. The J segment lost 3 bases and the V segment lost 1 base, leaving 3 bases of the junction unmatched. The CDR3 DNA reads as TGTGCCAGCAGCTTAGGGAGCGGGGACTACAATGAGCAGTTCTTC. This gives the protein CASSLGSGDYNEQFF.

This clone was seen a single time. This sequence joins TRBV18 and TRBJ2-3; 11 bases map to TRBD2. V shed 3 bases and J 0 bases; nucleotides not matched to a gene: 2. CDR1 is KGHSH, CDR2 LQKENI, per germline. CDR3 length: 16 residues. CDR3 sequence: CASSPLAGGSTDTQYF. The CDR3 bases are TGTGCCAGCTCACCTCTAGCGGGGGGAAGCACAGATACGCAGTATTTT.